Listed below are T cell receptor beta chains from one sample, sequenced in a study of siplizumab effects on memory and regulatory T cells. This table comes from immunoSEQ multiplex PCR, and its TCRdb copy is limited to in-frame clones, with some not included. The sample has more than 75,000 clones, over 85% seen once. Specimen: CD8+ T cells sorted from blood. Source of these receptors: a human donor in good health. CDR3s include the opening cysteine and the closing phenylalanine or tryptophan. The order of the fields is V gene, clone size, D gene, J gene, CDR3 protein, CDR3 DNA. The D gene is left open where the match is weak. Size is stated for part of the rows, as once, few or many counts, or as a class when the clone is expanded.

>TRBV9|.|.|TRBJ2-3
CASSVGLASVGDTQYF
TGTGCCAGCAGCGTAGGGCTAGCGTCGGTCGGAGATACGCAGTATTTT
>TRBV7-6|.|TRBD1|TRBJ2-7
CASSSPRSGQGASYEQYF
TGTGCCAGCAGCTCGCCCAGGTCGGGACAGGGGGCGTCCTACGAGCAGTACTTC
>TRBV11-3|.|.|TRBJ2-3
CASSLEAASTDTQYF
TGTGCCAGCAGCTTAGAGGCGGCTAGCACAGATACGCAGTATTTT
>TRBV27|.|TRBD2|TRBJ2-3
CASSSIAGGPGRGTQYF
TGTGCCAGCAGTTCCATAGCGGGGGGGCCTGGAAGAGGTACGCAGTATTTT
>TRBV11-1|.|TRBD1|TRBJ2-5
CASSPLPGTGLNSGEQYF
TGTGCCAGCAGCCCGCTCCCAGGGACAGGGTTAAATTCGGGGGAGCAGTACTTC
>TRBV27|few|.|TRBJ1-5
CASSLRGWNQPQHF
TGTGCCAGCAGTTTACGGGGTTGGAATCAGCCCCAGCATTTT
>TRBV7-2|.|TRBD1|TRBJ1-4
CASSPSQNRGSNEKLFF
TGTGCCAGCAGCCCCTCCCAGAACAGGGGATCTAATGAAAAACTGTTTTTT
>TRBV5-1|.|TRBD2|TRBJ2-2
CASSPQSSGGYTGELFF
TGCGCCAGCAGTCCTCAGTCTAGCGGGGGATACACCGGGGAGCTGTTTTTT
>TRBV19|.|.|TRBJ2-3
CASSIGGDTDTQYF
TGTGCCAGTAGTATCGGAGGCGACACAGATACGCAGTATTTT
>TRBV30|.|.|TRBJ1-5
CAASSSEGQPQHF
TGTGCCGCAAGCTCATCTGAGGGGCAGCCCCAGCATTTT
>TRBV4-1|.|TRBD2|TRBJ2-3
CASSGETSGGASTDTQYF
TGCGCCAGCAGCGGAGAGACTAGCGGGGGGGCGAGCACAGATACGCAGTATTTT
>TRBV5-6|.|TRBD1|TRBJ1-2
CASITGGGYGYTF
TGTGCCAGCATCACAGGGGGCGGCTATGGCTACACCTTC
>TRBV7-6|once|.|TRBJ1-1
CASSLGRRSTEAFF
TGTGCCAGCAGCTTAGGCAGAAGGAGCACTGAAGCTTTCTTT
>TRBV5-8|.|.|TRBJ1-5
CASSLAPGMGNQPQHF
TGTGCCAGCAGCTTGGCTCCGGGCATGGGCAATCAGCCCCAGCATTTT
>TRBV5-1|.|.|TRBJ2-2
CASSPQDPFTGELFF
TGCGCCAGCAGCCCCCAGGACCCGTTCACCGGGGAGCTGTTTTTT
>TRBV19|.|TRBD1|TRBJ2-1
CASSIGGTVYNEQFF
TGTGCCAGTAGTATAGGAGGGACAGTGTACAATGAGCAGTTCTTC
>TRBV11-1|.|.|TRBJ2-3
CASSDPGTPSTDTQYF
TGTGCCAGCAGCGACCCCGGGACACCTAGCACAGATACGCAGTATTTT
>TRBV27|once|.|TRBJ1-5
CASSPRNQPQHF
TGTGCCAGCAGTCCCCGCAATCAGCCCCAGCATTTT
>TRBV7-9|.|TRBD1|TRBJ2-5
CASSSTRTGETQYF
TGTGCCAGCAGTTCTACAAGGACAGGAGAGACCCAGTACTTC
>TRBV27|.|TRBD2|TRBJ2-7
CASSHGTSGVEQYF
TGTGCCAGCAGTCATGGGACTAGCGGGGTGGAGCAGTACTTC
>TRBV11-2|.|.|TRBJ1-1
CASSLEGRVNTEAFF
TGTGCCAGCAGCTTAGAGGGCAGAGTGAACACTGAAGCTTTCTTT
>TRBV13|.|TRBD1|TRBJ2-7
CASSFGQGSYEQYF
TGTGCCAGCAGCTTCGGACAGGGGTCGTACGAGCAGTACTTC
>TRBV28|once|.|TRBJ1-1
CASSPHREANTEAFF
TGTGCCAGCAGTCCGCACAGGGAGGCGAACACTGAAGCTTTCTTT
>TRBV4-1|.|.|TRBJ2-7
CASSQDKGDYEQYF
TGCGCCAGCAGCCAAGACAAGGGGGACTACGAGCAGTACTTC
>TRBV7-8|.|.|TRBJ2-6
CASSFRGPGANVLTF
TGTGCCAGCAGCTTTCGGGGCCCTGGGGCCAACGTCCTGACTTTC
>TRBV7-9|.|.|TRBJ1-2
CASSYSLEDGYTF
TGTGCCAGCAGCTATTCCTTGGAAGATGGCTACACCTTC
>TRBV6-1|.|.|TRBJ1-5
CAIHPSGDSNQPQHF
TGTGCCATCCACCCGTCGGGGGATAGCAATCAGCCCCAGCATTTT
>TRBV6-1|.|TRBD1|TRBJ1-1
CASSPTGAGTEAFF
TGTGCCAGCAGTCCCACAGGGGCGGGGACTGAAGCTTTCTTT
>TRBV4-1|.|TRBD1|TRBJ1-3
CASSPDRGSGNTIYF
TGCGCCAGCAGCCCAGACAGGGGCTCTGGAAACACCATATATTTT
>TRBV11-2|.|TRBD1|TRBJ2-7
CASSDPGQGLNEQYF
TGTGCCAGCAGCGACCCGGGACAGGGACTTAACGAGCAGTACTTC
>TRBV19|.|.|TRBJ1-6
CASSIQGDSPLHF
TGTGCCAGTAGTATACAGGGAGATTCACCCCTCCACTTT
>TRBV7-6|.|.|TRBJ1-1
CASSPGLGDSEAFF
TGTGCCAGCAGCCCGGGTCTCGGGGACTCTGAAGCTTTCTTT
>TRBV7-3|.|.|TRBJ2-1
CASSLDTDSSYNEQFF
TGTGCCAGCAGCTTAGATACGGACAGCTCCTACAATGAGCAGTTCTTC
>TRBV7-3|.|TRBD2|TRBJ2-5
CASSPGTSGEETQYF
TGTGCCAGCAGCCCAGGGACTAGCGGGGAGGAGACCCAGTACTTC
>TRBV4-1|.|.|TRBJ1-1
CASSQEGGGNTEAFF
TGCGCCAGCAGCCAAGAAGGAGGGGGGAACACTGAAGCTTTCTTT
>TRBV5-1|.|.|TRBJ1-1
CASSEGRANTEAFF
TGCGCCAGCAGCGAAGGACGGGCCAACACTGAAGCTTTCTTT
>TRBV16|.|.|TRBJ1-1
CASSPDTEAFF
TGTGCCAGCAGCCCCGACACTGAAGCTTTCTTT
>TRBV9|once|.|TRBJ1-1
CASSTEDSPTEAFF
TGTGCCAGCAGTACCGAGGACAGCCCCACTGAAGCTTTCTTT
>TRBV7-2|.|.|TRBJ1-3
CASSLEGGGNTIYF
TGTGCCAGCAGCTTAGAAGGAGGTGGAAACACCATATATTTT
>TRBV6-6|.|.|TRBJ2-1
CASSYSAGSYNEQFF
TGTGCCAGCAGTTACTCGGCCGGCTCCTACAATGAGCAGTTCTTC
>TRBV9|.|TRBD2|TRBJ2-2
CASSVPGAGGNTGELFF
TGTGCCAGCAGCGTTCCTGGAGCGGGGGGGAACACCGGGGAGCTGTTTTTT
>TRBV10-1|.|.|TRBJ1-1
CASSEFSGTEAFF
TGCGCCAGCAGTGAGTTTTCGGGGACTGAAGCTTTCTTT
>TRBV6-5|once|TRBD1|TRBJ1-1
CASSYGDSHTEAFF
TGTGCCAGCAGTTACGGGGACAGCCACACTGAAGCTTTCTTT
>TRBV15|.|.|TRBJ2-7
CATSRQGDEQYF
TGTGCCACCAGCAGGCAGGGCGACGAGCAGTACTTC
>TRBV5-5|.|.|TRBJ2-2
CASSLADGVFAGELFF
TGTGCCAGCAGCTTGGCCGACGGGGTATTCGCCGGGGAGCTGTTTTTT
>TRBV5-6|.|.|TRBJ2-1
CASSTPPLPNEQFF
TGTGCCAGCAGCACACCCCCCCTCCCAAATGAGCAGTTCTTC
>TRBV7-8|.|.|TRBJ1-2
CASSLGGLGNYGYTF
TGTGCCAGCAGCTTGGGGGGGCTAGGGAACTATGGCTACACCTTC
>TRBV13|.|TRBD2|TRBJ2-7
CASSLWREVPNEQYF
TGTGCCAGCAGCTTATGGCGGGAGGTACCCAACGAGCAGTACTTC
>TRBV27|.|TRBD2|TRBJ2-1
CASSLSGLAGDHEQFF
TGTGCCAGCAGTTTAAGTGGACTAGCGGGAGACCATGAGCAGTTCTTC
>TRBV9|.|TRBD2|TRBJ2-1
CASSSSGSSYNEQFF
TGTGCCAGCAGCTCTAGCGGGAGCTCCTACAATGAGCAGTTCTTC
>TRBV9|.|.|TRBJ2-3
CASSVLADTQYF
TGTGCCAGCAGCGTGCTAGCAGATACGCAGTATTTT
>TRBV12-2|.|.|TRBJ2-7
CASRLGLRQGLYPYEQYF
TGTGCAAGTCGCTTAGGGCTTAGACAGGGACTATACCCCTACGAGCAGTACTTC
>TRBV7-9|.|TRBD1|TRBJ2-7
CASSSTTGSREQYF
TGTGCCAGCAGCTCTACGACAGGGTCGAGAGAGCAGTACTTC
>TRBV5-4|.|.|TRBJ1-2
CASSLEPNYGYTF
TGTGCCAGCAGCTTGGAACCGAACTATGGCTACACCTTC
>TRBV27|.|TRBD1|TRBJ1-2
CASSLAGTGGIGGYTF
TGTGCCAGCAGTCTCGCCGGGACAGGGGGCATCGGGGGCTACACCTTC
>TRBV7-3|.|TRBD2|TRBJ2-7
CASSSDCHTAGGPFEQYF
TGTGCCAGCAGCTCCGACTGCCACACGGCGGGAGGGCCATTCGAGCAGTACTTC
>TRBV5-1|.|TRBD2|TRBJ2-1
CASSFSGGQFF
TGCGCCAGCAGCTTTAGCGGGGGGCAGTTCTTC
>TRBV7-9|.|.|TRBJ1-1
CASKTGNTEAFF
TGTGCCAGCAAAACAGGAAACACTGAAGCTTTCTTT
>TRBV7-2|.|.|TRBJ2-2
CASSFNSGETGELFF
TGTGCCAGCAGCTTCAATTCTGGGGAAACCGGGGAGCTGTTTTTT
>TRBV5-1|.|.|TRBJ1-1
CASSLKIGGENTEAFF
TGCGCCAGCAGCTTGAAAATAGGGGGGGAGAACACTGAAGCTTTCTTT